What follows are 30 T cell receptor beta chains derived from one specimen sequenced in a study of T cells in localized non-small cell lung cancer. The method was immunoSEQ multiplex PCR; TCRdb's version includes in-frame clones alone and lacks a portion of them. The sample lists about 30,000 clones, 70% to 90% seen once, with 9% to 12% in the top ten. Sequences were derived from peripheral blood, sampled before any cancer treatment. These receptors originate from a woman aged 35-75 years with stage I lung adenocarcinoma.

V and J are TRBV6-5 and TRBJ2-2; a weak D match, TRBD2 (5 bases). This CDR3 spans 13 amino acids. Germline lookup yields CDR1 MNHEY and CDR2 SVGAGI. Trimming pared 8 bases from V and 5 bases from J, leaving 12 bases between. The CDR3 loop reads CASGRALTGELFF. CDR3 bases: TGTGCCAGCGGGCGGGCTTTAACCGGGGAGCTGTTTTTT.

V gene TRBV6-6 combines with J gene TRBJ2-7; D not resolved. Per the germline V gene, CDR1 is MNHNY and CDR2 is SVGAGI (reference sequence). Trimming removed 0 bases from V and 2 bases from J, with 11 bases in between. This CDR3 has 15 residues. CDR3 sequence reads: CASSYSIYDPYEQYF. CDR3 bases: TGTGCCAGCAGTTACTCGATATACGACCCCTACGAGCAGTACTTC.

V usage is TRBV11-3 and J usage is TRBJ2-7, with 7 positions matching TRBD1. Germline CDR1 reads SGHNT; CDR2 reads YENEEA. The CDR3 is 14 amino acids. V lost 5 bases, J lost 2 bases, and 6 bases stayed unmatched. The DNA for the CDR3 is TGTGCCAGCAGCGACCGGGACAGTCCCTACGAGCAGTACTTC. Translating gives CASSDRDSPYEQYF.

The V call is TRBV7-3, the J call TRBJ2-1; 8 bases agree with TRBD1. Germline CDR1 SGHTA, CDR2 FQGTGA. Unmatched junction bases numbered 5, after V lost 4 bases and J lost 0 bases. The length of the CDR3 is 16 residues. CDR3 amino acids: CASSSNRGSSYNEQFF. Here the CDR3 DNA reads TGTGCCAGCAGCTCAAACAGGGGGAGCTCCTACAATGAGCAGTTCTTC.

This chain uses TRBV7-2 with TRBJ1-3; maybe TRBD1 (5 bases). V was cut by 5 bases and J by 7 bases, with 15 bases left in between. CDR1 and CDR2 (germline): SGHTA, FQGNSA. CDR3 length: 14 residues. CDR3 DNA: TGTGCCAGCAGCACTGGGACCAGTGGGAACACCATATATTTT. Translated, it gives CASSTGTSGNTIYF. Using reference TRBV7-2 and TRBJ1-3 for the parts outside the CDR3, the full variable domain is GAGVSQSPSNKVTEKGKDVELRCDPISGHTALYWYRQSLGQGLEFLIYFQGNSAPDKSGLPSDRFSAERTGGSVSTLTIQRTQQEDSAVYLCASSTGTSGNTIYFGEGSWLTVV.

The chain joins TRBV28 to TRBJ2-5, with 11 bases fitting TRBD2. The J call is uncertain, as TRBJ2-7 better fits the DNA end. The V gene's germline CDR1 is MDHEN and CDR2 SYDVKM. There are 15 residues in the CDR3. This CDR3 is CASSLSSGGTYEQYF. The DNA for the CDR3 is TGTGCCAGCAGTTTATCTAGCGGGGGGACCTACGAGCAGTACTTC.

The chain recombines TRBV6-6 with TRBJ2-3; D gene unclear. V lost 0 bases and J 6 bases, leaving 10 bases between the germline ends. CDR1 and CDR2 (germline): MNHNY, SVGAGI (reference sequence). This CDR3 spans 14 amino acids. CDR3 coding DNA: TGTGCCAGCAGTTACTCGACTGTTAGGGATACGCAGTATTTT. This sequence encodes CASSYSTVRDTQYF.

The chain links TRBV18 to TRBJ1-5; a possible D gene is TRBD1 (6 bases). V shed 3 bases and J shed 4 bases, with 7 bases lying between them. The length of the CDR3 is 13 residues. The germline V gene has CDR1 KGHSH and CDR2 LQKENI. Here the CDR3 DNA reads TGTGCCAGCTCACCCACAGGGAATCAGCCCCAGCATTTT. It translates to CASSPTGNQPQHF.

The rearrangement joins TRBV19 to TRBJ2-7, with a possible D match to TRBD1 (6 bases). This CDR3 comprises 14 residues. Germline CDR1 LNHDA, CDR2 SQIVND (reference sequence). The V end lost 7 bases, the J end lost 4 bases, and 17 bases lay between the germline ends. CDR3: CASTRWAGDYEQYF. In DNA, the CDR3 is TGTGCCAGTACCCGATGGGCAGGGGATTACGAGCAGTACTTC.

This clone has more than one count but fewer than ten. The chain uses TRBV15 and TRBJ1-1; 8 bases agree with TRBD1. This CDR3 spans 16 amino acids. Germline loops: CDR1 LNHNV, CDR2 YYDKDF (reference sequence). The V segment lost 1 base and the J segment 0 bases; nucleotides outside the gene matches: 4. CDR3 amino acids: CATSRGRTGLNTEAFF. The CDR3 DNA reads as TGTGCCACCAGCAGAGGTCGGACAGGGCTGAACACTGAAGCTTTCTTT.

This chain joins TRBV29-1 and TRBJ2-3; weak D call: TRBD1 (5 bases). The CDR3 is 12 residues long. Germline CDR1 SQVTM, CDR2 ANQGSEA. The ends were cut back, 5 bases at V and 2 bases at J, with 8 bases in the middle. CDR3 residues: CSVQGNTDTQYF. Here the CDR3 DNA reads TGCAGCGTTCAGGGCAACACAGATACGCAGTATTTT.

J is TRBJ1-3 and V is TRBV4-2; D is perhaps TRBD1 (5 bases). V lost 0 bases to trimming and J lost 0 bases, with 9 bases between them. From germline, CDR1 is LGHNA and CDR2 YNFKEQ. The CDR3 length is 16 residues. The CDR3 here is CASSQDRVLSGNTIYF. CDR3 bases: TGTGCCAGCAGCCAAGACAGGGTGCTCTCTGGAAACACCATATATTTT.

This clone has a single count. This chain links TRBV9 with TRBJ1-1, with TRBD1 as a possible D gene (6 bases). CDR3 length equals 13 residues. Germline V gene sequence: CDR1 SGDLS, CDR2 YYNGEE. V lost 4 bases and J lost 0, with 7 bases in between. In nucleotides, the CDR3 is TGTGCCAGCAGCTCAGGGGTGAACACTGAAGCTTTCTTT. Translation: CASSSGVNTEAFF.

The chain has TRBV4-3 and TRBJ1-2; maybe TRBD1 (5 bases). Per the germline V gene, CDR1 is LGHNA and CDR2 is YSLEER. The CDR3 has 17 amino acids. V shed 0 bases and J shed 7 bases, with 21 bases lying between them. CDR3 DNA sequence: TGCGCCAGCAGCCAAGATTGGGGGAACCTTGGAGTCGGTGGCTACACCTTC. Protein sequence: CASSQDWGNLGVGGYTF.

The chain employs TRBV25-1 and TRBJ2-5; D is perhaps TRBD1 or TRBD2 (5 bases each). Germline values: CDR1 MGHDK, CDR2 SYGVNS. V was cut by 2 bases and J by 5 bases, with 12 bases left in between. This CDR3 comprises 14 residues. As DNA, the CDR3 is TGTGCCAGCAGTGAAAGTTGGGGGTCCGAGACCCAGTACTTC. Translating it yields CASSESWGSETQYF.

V gene TRBV27 combines with J gene TRBJ2-7; D is tentatively TRBD1 or TRBD2 (6 bases each). Germline values: CDR1 MNHEY, CDR2 SMNVEV (reference sequence). V gave up 4 bases and J gave up 3 bases, with 22 bases separating them. This CDR3 region has 17 residues. The CDR3 is CASSSPRGRRGNYEQYF. The CDR3 bases are TGTGCCAGCAGTTCCCCGCGTGGGAGGAGGGGGAACTACGAGCAGTACTTC.

This sequence joins TRBV10-1 and TRBJ2-1; no definite D call. Trimming stripped 0 bases from V and 4 bases from J, with 4 bases between. This CDR3 comprises 13 residues. Germline V CDR1 and CDR2: WNHNN, SYGVQD (reference sequence). For the CDR3, the DNA is TGCGCCAGCAGTGAGTCACCTTACAATGAGCAGTTCTTC. Translating it yields CASSESPYNEQFF.

The chain is built from TRBV28 and TRBJ2-4; D is unresolved. V was trimmed by 5 bases and J by 4 bases, leaving 12 bases between them. Germline V CDR1 and CDR2: MDHEN, SYDVKM. The CDR3 has 14 residues. For the CDR3, the DNA is TGTGCCAGCAGTCCTTGGAATGGGAAAAACATTCAGTACTTC. It codes for CASSPWNGKNIQYF.

The rearrangement uses TRBV20-1 and TRBJ2-7; D may be TRBD2 (6 bases). The CDR3 sequence is 11 residues long. The V and J ends lost 5 bases and 7 bases respectively, with 12 bases between them. Germline CDR1 and CDR2: DFQATT and SNEGSKA (reference sequence). The CDR3 nucleotides read TGCAGTGCTCCGGACTATTTGGAGCAGTACTTC. This translates into CSAPDYLEQYF.

In this sample, this clone turned up once. The chain employs TRBV28 and TRBJ2-4; 7 bases align to TRBD1. J was trimmed by 6 bases and V by 5 bases; bases with no gene match: 10. This CDR3 comprises 15 residues. The germline V gene has CDR1 MDHEN and CDR2 SYDVKM. CDR3 loop: CASSPYETGRNIQYF. The DNA for the CDR3 is TGTGCCAGCAGTCCCTACGAGACAGGGAGAAACATTCAGTACTTC.

The J gene is TRBJ1-5, the V gene TRBV19; D remains ambiguous. The ends were cut back, 1 base at V and 0 bases at J, with 13 bases in the middle. Germline V gives CDR1 LNHDA, CDR2 SQIVND (reference sequence). There are 17 residues in the CDR3. CDR3 coding DNA: TGTGCCAGTAGTATAGTCCCCAGAATAGCTAGCAATCAGCCCCAGCATTTT. As protein: CASSIVPRIASNQPQHF.

V gene TRBV7-3 combines with J gene TRBJ2-1; 9 bases align to TRBD2. This CDR3 is built from 16 residues. CDR1 and CDR2 from the germline V gene are SGHTA and FQGTGA. Germline trimming cut 1 base from V and 5 bases from J; bases unmatched to any gene: 6. CDR3 loop: CASSLIGGRANNEQFF. CDR3 nucleotides: TGTGCCAGCAGCTTAATAGGCGGGAGGGCCAACAATGAGCAGTTCTTC. Full variable domain (outside the CDR3, taken from reference TRBV7-3 and TRBJ2-1): GAGVSQTPSNKVTEKGKYVELRCDPISGHTALYWYRQSLGQGPEFLIYFQGTGAADDSGLPNDRFFAVRPEGSVSTLKIQRTERGDSAVYLCASSLIGGRANNEQFFGPGTRLTVL.

The J gene is TRBJ2-3, the V gene TRBV28; 10 nucleotides line up with TRBD2. CDR1 and CDR2 from the germline V gene are MDHEN and SYDVKM. V lost 6 bases to trimming and J lost 0 bases; unmatched junction nucleotides: 3. There are 15 residues in the CDR3. The CDR3 loop is CASRETSGSTDTQYF. The CDR3 region has the DNA TGTGCCAGCAGGGAGACTAGCGGGAGCACAGATACGCAGTATTTT.

The chain is built from TRBV11-1 and TRBJ1-3; TRBD1 aligns across 7 bases. The CDR3 consists of 15 residues. Germline trimming cut 4 bases from V and 4 bases from J; bases unmatched to any gene: 7. Germline V gene data show CDR1 as SGHAT and CDR2 as FQDESV (reference sequence). The chain's CDR3 is CASSSTGAQGNTIYF. The CDR3 nucleotides read TGTGCCAGCAGCTCTACAGGGGCGCAAGGAAACACCATATATTTT.

This clone was counted a few times. The chain is built from TRBV18 and TRBJ2-5; 7 bases line up with TRBD2. Germline values: CDR1 KGHSH, CDR2 LQKENI. The CDR3 loop spans 15 amino acids. Trimming cost V 6 bases and J 5 bases; bases outside gene matches: 12. Here the CDR3 reads CASSPGEGTMETQYF. DNA for the CDR3: TGTGCCAGCTCCCCTGGGGAAGGGACTATGGAGACCCAGTACTTC.

The V call is TRBV7-2, the J call TRBJ2-3, with 11 bases identical to TRBD2. Per germline, CDR1 SGHTA and CDR2 FQGNSA. V gave up 5 bases and J gave up 4 bases; unmatched junction bases: 8. The CDR3 is 16 residues long. The CDR3 nucleotides are TGTGCCAGCAGCCCTTTAGCGGGGGGGCTCGCAGATACGCAGTATTTT. It is translated as CASSPLAGGLADTQYF.

V is TRBV28 and J is TRBJ2-5; 8 nucleotides agree with TRBD1. V lost 5 bases and J lost 0; bases outside the gene matches: 8. CDR3 size: 16 residues. CDR1 and CDR2 (germline): MDHEN, SYDVKM. The CDR3 protein is CASSPRTGRYQETQYF. The CDR3 DNA reads as TGTGCCAGCAGTCCCAGGACAGGGAGGTACCAAGAGACCCAGTACTTC.

The chain carries TRBV19 and TRBJ1-2; possibly TRBD1 for D (6 bases). CDR3 length: 17 residues. V was pared by 3 bases and J by 1 base, with 18 bases between. Per germline, CDR1 LNHDA and CDR2 SQIVND (reference sequence). CDR3 loop: CASSIGTRPGVNYGYTF. The CDR3 bases are TGTGCCAGTAGTATTGGGACAAGACCCGGGGTTAACTATGGCTACACCTTC.

The V and J genes are TRBV19 and TRBJ1-5, with 7 bases matching TRBD1. CDR3 length equals 16 residues. Trimming took 3 bases from V and 1 from J; bases not matched to a gene: 6. The V gene's germline CDR1 is LNHDA and CDR2 SQIVND (reference sequence). The CDR3 spells CASSISLQGSNQPQHF. CDR3 coding DNA: TGTGCCAGTAGTATTAGTTTACAGGGGAGCAATCAGCCCCAGCATTTT.

This clone has just one count. This chain joins TRBV28 and TRBJ1-5; the match to TRBD1 covers 8 bases. The ends lost 5 bases at V and 2 bases at J; junction bases unmatched: 8. This CDR3 spans 16 amino acids. Germline V gives CDR1 MDHEN, CDR2 SYDVKM. CDR3 bases: TGTGCCAGCAGTGACCCGTCAGGGGGCGGCAATCAGCCCCAGCATTTT. It codes for CASSDPSGGGNQPQHF.